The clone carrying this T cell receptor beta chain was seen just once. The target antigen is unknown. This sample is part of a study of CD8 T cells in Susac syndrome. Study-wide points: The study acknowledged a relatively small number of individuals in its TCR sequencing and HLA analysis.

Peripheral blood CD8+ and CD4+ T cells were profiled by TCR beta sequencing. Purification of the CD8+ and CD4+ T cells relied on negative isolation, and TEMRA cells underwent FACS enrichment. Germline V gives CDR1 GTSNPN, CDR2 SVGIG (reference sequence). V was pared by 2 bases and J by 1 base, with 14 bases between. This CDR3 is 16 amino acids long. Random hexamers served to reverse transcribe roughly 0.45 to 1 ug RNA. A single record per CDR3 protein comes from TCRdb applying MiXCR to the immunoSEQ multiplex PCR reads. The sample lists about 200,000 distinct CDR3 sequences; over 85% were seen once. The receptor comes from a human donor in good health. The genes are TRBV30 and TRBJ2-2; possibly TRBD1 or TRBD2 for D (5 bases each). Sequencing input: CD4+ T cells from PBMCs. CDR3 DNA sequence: TGTGCCTGGAGTTCCGCCGGGACGGTGAACACCGGGGAGCTGTTTTTT. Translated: CAWSSAGTVNTGELFF.